The 4 T cell receptor beta chains given below trace back to one sample, sequenced in a study of T cells in Graves' hyperthyroidism and ophthalmopathy. What was amplified from RNA transcripts were TCR beta CDR3 regions. Initially, a first-round RT-PCR of the TCR CDR3 employed the HTBI primer set. TCRdb analysed the multiplex PCR reads with MiXCR anew, one entry per CDR3 protein. The sample consists of 300,000 to 400,000 distinct CDR3 sequences, roughly 13% of them appearing once. Material: blood. The source is a woman aged 18 to 35 with Graves' hyperthyroidism.

This clonotype was found many times. This chain links TRBV29-1 with TRBJ1-2, with D unresolved. V was pared by 7 bases and J by 7 bases, with 10 bases between. Looked up from germline, CDR1 is SQVTM and CDR2 is ANQGSEA. The CDR3 length is 10 residues. The CDR3 nucleotides are TGCAGCGCGAAGGGAGTTGGCTACACCTTC. Protein sequence: CSAKGVGYTF.

The V and J genes are TRBV29-1 and TRBJ2-7, with a tentative D call TRBD1 (5 bases). The CDR3 runs 11 residues. Germline CDR1 and CDR2: SQVTM and ANQGSEA. Trimming took 7 bases from V and 2 from J, leaving 9 bases between them. The CDR3 region is CSGGSPYEQYF. CDR3 bases: TGCAGCGGGGGCAGTCCCTACGAGCAGTACTTC.

Many counts were recorded for this clonotype. V is TRBV27 and J is TRBJ1-1, with a weak D call TRBD1 (6 bases). The CDR3 extends over 14 amino acids. V was pared by 3 bases and J by 5 bases, with 13 bases between. Germline assignment: CDR1 MNHEY and CDR2 SMNVEV (reference sequence). CDR3 coding DNA: TGTGCCAGCAGTTTGCGGGGGGCAGGGACTGAAGCTTTCTTT. It translates to CASSLRGAGTEAFF.

This clonotype has at least ten counts. This sequence joins TRBV28 and TRBJ2-7, with 11 bases lining up with TRBD1. Germline assignment: CDR1 MDHEN and CDR2 SYDVKM. With 7 bases clipped from V and 2 bases from J, the junction kept 7 bases outside the gene matches. CDR3 length: 15 amino acids. CDR3 sequence: CASIPGTGGPYEQYF. CDR3 DNA: TGTGCCAGCATCCCTGGGACAGGGGGGCCCTACGAGCAGTACTTC. Full variable domain (outside the CDR3, taken from reference TRBV28 and TRBJ2-7): DVKVTQSSRYLVKRTGEKVFLECVQDMDHENMFWYRQDPGLGLRLIYFSYDVKMKEKGDIPEGYSVSREKKERFSLILESASTNQTSMYLCASIPGTGGPYEQYFGPGTRLTVT.